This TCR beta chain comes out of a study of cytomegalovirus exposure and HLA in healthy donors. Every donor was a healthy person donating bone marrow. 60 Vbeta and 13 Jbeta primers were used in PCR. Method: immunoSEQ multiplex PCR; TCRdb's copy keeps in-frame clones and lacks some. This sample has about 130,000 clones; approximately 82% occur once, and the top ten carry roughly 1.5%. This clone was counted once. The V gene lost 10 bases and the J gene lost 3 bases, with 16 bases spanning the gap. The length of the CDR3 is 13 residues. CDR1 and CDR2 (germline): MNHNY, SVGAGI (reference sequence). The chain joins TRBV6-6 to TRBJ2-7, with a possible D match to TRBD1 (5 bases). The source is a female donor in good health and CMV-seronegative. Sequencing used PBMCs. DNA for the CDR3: TGTGCCACTTCGGTCGGCAGGGACTACGAGCAGTACTTC. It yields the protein CATSVGRDYEQYF.